This TCR beta chain was found in a study of blood T cell repertoires in COVID-19. About the research overall: The cDNA or gDNA used as material had been derived from T cells, B-cell-depleted T cells, or PBMCs.

Here immunoSEQ multiplex PCR was the method, and the copy in TCRdb shows in-frame clones only, minus some. This table holds 25,000 or so clones, 90% found once. CDR1 and CDR2 (germline): MNHEY, SVGAGI. CDR3 length: 14 residues. V was clipped by 0 bases and J by 7 bases, with 12 bases between them. The chain is built from TRBV6-5 and TRBJ1-1; D is uncertain. The specimen sequenced was peripheral blood. The source of this sequence is a man between 70 and 80 years old with acute or convalescent COVID-19. The CDR3 region is CASSYSAGWGEAFF. CDR3 bases: TGTGCCAGCAGTTACTCGGCGGGGTGGGGTGAAGCTTTCTTT.